This record looks at one T cell receptor beta chain sequence and its context. TCRdb keeps only in-frame clones here, not all; method: immunoSEQ multiplex PCR. The sample includes around 200,000 clones, roughly four fifths of them seen just once. This specimen comes from a study of blood T cell repertoires in COVID-19. The germline CDR1 and CDR2 sequences are MNHEY and SMNVEV (reference sequence). This CDR3 spans 11 amino acids. Trimming left V 3 bases short and J 8 bases short, with 7 bases between. The material sequenced was peripheral blood. The chain combines TRBV27 with TRBJ1-2; D unresolved. The clonotype was recovered from a woman aged 40 to 50 with acute or convalescent COVID-19. This CDR3 reads CASSFGYGYTF. CDR3 bases: TGTGCCAGCAGTTTCGGTTACGGCTACACCTTC.